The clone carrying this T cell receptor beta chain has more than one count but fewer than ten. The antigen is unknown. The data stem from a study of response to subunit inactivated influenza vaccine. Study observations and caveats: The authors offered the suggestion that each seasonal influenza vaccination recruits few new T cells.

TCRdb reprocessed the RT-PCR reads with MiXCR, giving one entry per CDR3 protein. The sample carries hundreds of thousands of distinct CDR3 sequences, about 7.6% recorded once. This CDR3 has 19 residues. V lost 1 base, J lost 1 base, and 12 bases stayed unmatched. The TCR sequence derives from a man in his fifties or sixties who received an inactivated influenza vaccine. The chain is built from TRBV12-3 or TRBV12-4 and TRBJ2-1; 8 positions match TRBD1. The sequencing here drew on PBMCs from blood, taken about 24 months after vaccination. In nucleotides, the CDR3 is TGTGCCAGCAGTTTAGTCGGGGGCTGGACAGGGATGTCCTACAATGAGCAGTTCTTC. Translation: CASSLVGGWTGMSYNEQFF.